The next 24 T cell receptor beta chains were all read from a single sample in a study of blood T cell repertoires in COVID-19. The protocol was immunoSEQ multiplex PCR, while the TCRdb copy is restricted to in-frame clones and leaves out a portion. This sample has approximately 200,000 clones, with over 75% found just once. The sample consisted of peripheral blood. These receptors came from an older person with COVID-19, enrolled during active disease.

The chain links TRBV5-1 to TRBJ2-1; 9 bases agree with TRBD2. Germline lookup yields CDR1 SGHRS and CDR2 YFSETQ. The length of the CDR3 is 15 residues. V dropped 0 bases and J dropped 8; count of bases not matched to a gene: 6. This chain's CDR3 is CASSLVSGSIHEQFF. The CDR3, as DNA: TGCGCCAGCAGCTTGGTTAGCGGGAGTATCCATGAGCAGTTCTTC.

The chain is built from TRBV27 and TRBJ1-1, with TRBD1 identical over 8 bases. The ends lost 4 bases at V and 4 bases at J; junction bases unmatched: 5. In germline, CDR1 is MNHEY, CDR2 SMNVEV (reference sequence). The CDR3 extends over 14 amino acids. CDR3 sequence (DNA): TGTGCCAGCAGTTATAACAGGGGGGGCACTGAAGCTTTCTTT. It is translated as CASSYNRGGTEAFF.

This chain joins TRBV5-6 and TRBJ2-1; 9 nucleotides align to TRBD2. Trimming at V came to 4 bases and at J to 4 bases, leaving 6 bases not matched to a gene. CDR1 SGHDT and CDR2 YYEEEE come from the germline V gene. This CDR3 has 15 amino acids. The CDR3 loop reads CASSTLAGRYNEQFF. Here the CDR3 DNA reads TGTGCCAGCAGCACCCTAGCGGGGAGGTACAATGAGCAGTTCTTC. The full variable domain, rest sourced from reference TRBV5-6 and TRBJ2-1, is DAGVTQSPTHLIKTRGQQVTLRCSPKSGHDTVSWYQQALGQGPQFIFQYYEEEERQRGNFPDRFSGHQFPNYSSELNVNALLLGDSALYLCASSTLAGRYNEQFFGPGTRLTVL.

CDR3 nucleotide sequence: TGTGCCTGGAGCGGTAGCGGAAACACCATATATTTT. Translation gives CAWSGSGNTIYF. The chain recombines TRBV30 with TRBJ1-3; D not certain. Per germline, CDR1 GTSNPN and CDR2 SVGIG (reference sequence). The CDR3 contains 12 residues. Trimming took 3 bases from V and 4 from J, leaving 7 bases between them.

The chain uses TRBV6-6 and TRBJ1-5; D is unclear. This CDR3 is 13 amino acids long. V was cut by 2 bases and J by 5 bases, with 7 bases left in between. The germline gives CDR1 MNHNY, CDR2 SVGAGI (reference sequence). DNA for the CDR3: TGTGCCAGCAGTTACCAGGAGGATCAGCCCCAGCATTTT. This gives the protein CASSYQEDQPQHF.

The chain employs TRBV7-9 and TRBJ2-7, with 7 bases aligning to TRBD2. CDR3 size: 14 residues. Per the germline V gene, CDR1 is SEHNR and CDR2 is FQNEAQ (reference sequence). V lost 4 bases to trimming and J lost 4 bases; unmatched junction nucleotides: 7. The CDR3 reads CASSSSGRTYEQYF. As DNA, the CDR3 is TGTGCCAGCAGCTCTAGCGGCCGAACTTACGAGCAGTACTTC. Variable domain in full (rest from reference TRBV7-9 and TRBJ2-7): DTGVSQNPRHKITKRGQNVTFRCDPISEHNRLYWYRQTLGQGPEFLTYFQNEAQLEKSRLLSDRFSAERPKGSFSTLEIQRTEQGDSAMYLCASSSSGRTYEQYFGPGTRLTVT.

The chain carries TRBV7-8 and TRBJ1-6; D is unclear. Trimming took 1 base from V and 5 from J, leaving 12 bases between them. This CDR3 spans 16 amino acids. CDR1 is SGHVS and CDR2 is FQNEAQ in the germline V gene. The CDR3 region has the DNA TGTGCCAGCAGCTTAGGGTTAGCCCACGATAATTCACCCCTCCACTTT. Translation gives CASSLGLAHDNSPLHF.

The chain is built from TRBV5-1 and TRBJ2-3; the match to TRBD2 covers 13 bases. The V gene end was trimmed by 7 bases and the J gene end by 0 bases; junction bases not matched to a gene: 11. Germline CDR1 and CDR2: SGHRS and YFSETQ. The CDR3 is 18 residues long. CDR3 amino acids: CASGTSGALPASTDTQYF. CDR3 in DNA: TGCGCCAGCGGGACTAGCGGGGCCTTGCCCGCTAGCACAGATACGCAGTATTTT.

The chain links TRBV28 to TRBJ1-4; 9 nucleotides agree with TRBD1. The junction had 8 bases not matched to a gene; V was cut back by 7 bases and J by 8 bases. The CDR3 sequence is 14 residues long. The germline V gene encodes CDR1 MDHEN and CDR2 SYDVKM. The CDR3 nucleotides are TGTGCCAGCAAAAGGACAGGGGAAGTAGAAAAACTGTTTTTT. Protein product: CASKRTGEVEKLFF.

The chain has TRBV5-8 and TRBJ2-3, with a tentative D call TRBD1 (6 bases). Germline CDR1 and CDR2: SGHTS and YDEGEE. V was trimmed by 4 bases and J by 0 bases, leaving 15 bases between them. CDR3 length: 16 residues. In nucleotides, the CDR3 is TGTGCCAGCAGCCACCGAAACAGGGCAAGCACAGATACGCAGTATTTT. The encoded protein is CASSHRNRASTDTQYF.

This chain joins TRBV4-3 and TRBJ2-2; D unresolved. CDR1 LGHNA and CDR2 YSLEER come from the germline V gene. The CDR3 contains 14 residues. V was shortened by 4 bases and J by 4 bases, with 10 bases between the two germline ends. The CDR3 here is CASSLRVSTGELFF. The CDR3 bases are TGCGCCAGCAGCCTCCGGGTTAGCACCGGGGAGCTGTTTTTT.

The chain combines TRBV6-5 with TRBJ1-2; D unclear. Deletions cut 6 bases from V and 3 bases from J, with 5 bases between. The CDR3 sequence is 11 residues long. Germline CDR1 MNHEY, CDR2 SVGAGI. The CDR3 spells CASRTYYGYTF. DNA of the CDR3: TGTGCCAGCAGGACTTACTATGGCTACACCTTC.

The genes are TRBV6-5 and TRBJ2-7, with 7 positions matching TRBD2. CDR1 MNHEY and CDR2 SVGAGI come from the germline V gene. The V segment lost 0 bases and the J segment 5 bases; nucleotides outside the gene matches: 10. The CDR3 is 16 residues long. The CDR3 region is CASSYSISGGSDEQYF. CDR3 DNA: TGTGCCAGCAGTTACTCGATTTCGGGGGGTTCGGACGAGCAGTACTTC.

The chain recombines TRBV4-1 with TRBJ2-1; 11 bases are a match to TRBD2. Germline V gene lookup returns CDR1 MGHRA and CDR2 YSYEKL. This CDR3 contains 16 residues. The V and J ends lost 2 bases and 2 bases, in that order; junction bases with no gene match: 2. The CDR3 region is CASSQLAGGTYNEQFF. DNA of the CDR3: TGCGCCAGCAGCCAACTAGCGGGAGGAACCTACAATGAGCAGTTCTTC.

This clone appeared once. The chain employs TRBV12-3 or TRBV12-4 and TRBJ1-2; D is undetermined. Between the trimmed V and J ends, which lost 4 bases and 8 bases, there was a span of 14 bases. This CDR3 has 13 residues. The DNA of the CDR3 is TGTGCCAGCAGTTCCCAGACCCGGGGAGGCTACACCTTC. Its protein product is CASSSQTRGGYTF.

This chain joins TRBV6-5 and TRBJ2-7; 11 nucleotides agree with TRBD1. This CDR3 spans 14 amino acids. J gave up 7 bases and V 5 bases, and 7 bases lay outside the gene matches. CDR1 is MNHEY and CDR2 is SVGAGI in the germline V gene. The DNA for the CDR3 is TGTGCCAGCAGTCGGGGGACAGGGGGTCATGAGCAGTACTTC. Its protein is CASSRGTGGHEQYF.

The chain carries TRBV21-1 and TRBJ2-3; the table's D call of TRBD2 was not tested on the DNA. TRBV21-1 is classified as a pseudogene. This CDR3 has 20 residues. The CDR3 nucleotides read TGTGCCAGCAGCAAAGTCTATCCGGGACTAGCCCCGCTTAGCACAGATACGCAGTATTTT. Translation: CASSKVYPGLAPLSTDTQYF.

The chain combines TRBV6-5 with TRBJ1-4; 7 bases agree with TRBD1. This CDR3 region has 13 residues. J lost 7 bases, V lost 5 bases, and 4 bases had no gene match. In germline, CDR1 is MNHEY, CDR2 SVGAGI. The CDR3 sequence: CASSPTGVEKLFF. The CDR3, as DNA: TGTGCCAGCAGTCCTACAGGGGTTGAAAAACTGTTTTTT.

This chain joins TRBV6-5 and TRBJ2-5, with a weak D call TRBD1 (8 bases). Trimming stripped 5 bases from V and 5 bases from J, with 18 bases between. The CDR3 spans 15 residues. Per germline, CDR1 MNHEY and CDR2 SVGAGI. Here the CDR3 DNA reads TGTGCCAGCAGTACACAGGGGGGGCTGCGTGAGACCCAGTACTTC. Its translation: CASSTQGGLRETQYF.

The CDR3 DNA follows: TGTGCCAGCTCCGACTGGGGCAGCTATGGCTACACCTTC. Translation: CASSDWGSYGYTF. The chain employs TRBV19 and TRBJ1-2; D might be TRBD1 (5 bases). The CDR3 loop spans 13 amino acids. Germline CDR1 and CDR2: LNHDA and SQIVND (reference sequence). V lost 9 bases to trimming and J lost 4 bases, with 15 bases between them.

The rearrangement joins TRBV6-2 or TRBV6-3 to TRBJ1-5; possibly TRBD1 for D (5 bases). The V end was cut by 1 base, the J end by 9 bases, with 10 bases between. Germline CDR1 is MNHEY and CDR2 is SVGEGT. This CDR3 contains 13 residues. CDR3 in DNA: TGTGCCAGCAGTTACTGGACCCAGGGGCCCCAGCATTTT. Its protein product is CASSYWTQGPQHF.

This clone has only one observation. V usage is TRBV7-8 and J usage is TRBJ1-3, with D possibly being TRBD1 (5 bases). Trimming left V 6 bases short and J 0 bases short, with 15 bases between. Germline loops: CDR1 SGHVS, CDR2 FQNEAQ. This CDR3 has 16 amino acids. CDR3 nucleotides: TGTGCCAGCAGTCAGGCGACAGCCTTCTCTGGAAACACCATATATTTT. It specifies CASSQATAFSGNTIYF. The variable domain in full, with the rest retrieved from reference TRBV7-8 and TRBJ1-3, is GAGVSQSPRYKVAKRGQDVALRCDPISGHVSLFWYQQALGQGPEFLTYFQNEAQLDKSGLPSDRFFAERPEGSVSTLKIQRTQQEDSAVYLCASSQATAFSGNTIYFGEGSWLTVV.

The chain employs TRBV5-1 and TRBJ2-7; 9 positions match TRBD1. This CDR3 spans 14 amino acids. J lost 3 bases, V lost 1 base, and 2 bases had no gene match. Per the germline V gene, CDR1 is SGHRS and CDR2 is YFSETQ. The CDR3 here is CASSLKGQGYEQYF. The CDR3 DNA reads TGCGCCAGCAGCTTGAAGGGACAGGGCTACGAGCAGTACTTC.

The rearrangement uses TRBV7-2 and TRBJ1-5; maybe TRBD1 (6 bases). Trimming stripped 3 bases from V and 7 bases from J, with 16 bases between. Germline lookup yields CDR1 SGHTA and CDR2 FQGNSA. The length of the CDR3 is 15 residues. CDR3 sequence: CASSLGWSGVQPQHF. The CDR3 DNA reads TGTGCCAGCAGCTTGGGCTGGTCAGGGGTACAGCCCCAGCATTTT. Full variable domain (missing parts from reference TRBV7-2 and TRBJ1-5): GAGVSQSPSNKVTEKGKDVELRCDPISGHTALYWYRQSLGQGLEFLIYFQGNSAPDKSGLPSDRFSAERTGGSVSTLTIQRTQQEDSAVYLCASSLGWSGVQPQHFGDGTRLSIL.